The T cell receptor (beta chain) under discussion was sequenced for a study of T cell responses to AZD1222 COVID-19 vaccine. Study-level findings and limits: Most donors were white British and more were female, and clonal diversity was possibly underestimated.

Measured with immunoSEQ multiplex PCR; TCRdb has only the in-frame clones, and not every one. Of about 130,000 clones in the sample, 85% to 95% were seen once. The CDR3 is 15 amino acids. With 7 bases removed from V and 10 bases from J, the gap between germline ends came to 23 bases. Per the germline V gene, CDR1 is MDHEN and CDR2 is SYDVKM. This clone was picked up one time. The antigen is undetermined. Source: peripheral blood, taken on day 0 of AZD1222 vaccination. The TCR was taken from an adult in good health. The chain links TRBV28 to TRBJ2-1; either TRBD1 or TRBD2 may supply D (6 bases each). The CDR3 bases are TGTGCCAGCACCCCCGCTGGGGGCGGGCGGGGCGAGCAGTTCTTC. Protein: CASTPAGGGRGEQFF.